This TCR beta chain was obtained from a study of blood T cell repertoires in COVID-19 (dated by TCRdb to 2018 to 2020). With respect to the entire study: Samples covering the acute and convalescent phases of COVID-19 were provided by collaborators in the United States, Italy and Spain. The prospective study material was composed of cDNA or gDNA derived from T cells, B-cell-depleted T cells, or PBMCs. The dataset comprised deeply sampled blood TCRbeta repertoires from subjects exposed to, actively infected with, or recovered from COVID-19. The repertoires were released in a freely available public database intended as a resource for research on the immune response to SARS-CoV-2. Samples were obtained from the ongoing ImmuneRACE study (first 160 participants) and from 1,000 to 1,500 subjects provided by 6 global collaborators. Nearly every sample came with metadata listing a de-identified subject ID, COVID-19 status, age in years and sex. HLA class I and class II types, where available, came from metadata supplied by the sample provider rather than from assay-based typing. Paper-wide results and their limitations: How much clinical and demographic metadata was included differed by source and by participant, and the metadata was provided uncurated.

At one collaborating source in Seattle, patients were enrolled during active infection and were followed longitudinally through the course of disease. The collaborating institutions used their own protocols to collect whole blood in K2EDTA tubes. For TCRbeta analysis, collaborator samples were shipped as frozen whole blood, as isolated PBMCs, or as DNA extracted from either sample type. V has 6 bases trimmed and J has 8 bases trimmed; junction bases matching no gene number 4. The CDR3 spans 12 residues, from the cysteine through the phenylalanine. CDR3 DNA only is kept here, 36 bases in frame from base 1. Via the germline V gene, CDR1 is MDHEN and CDR2 SYDVKM. TCRbeta CDR3 regions were amplified from genomic DNA using the immunoSEQ Assay, a bias-controlled multiplex PCR. The original methods were these. Nucleated cell counts per sample were estimated from amplification of reference gene primers within the assay. To quantify the absolute abundance of each unique TCRbeta CDR3 rearrangement, sequence reads were collapsed and filtered. For each sample, productive Simpson clonality was calculated by taking the square root of Simpson's diversity index across productive rearrangements. Imported from immuneACCESS, the table was reduced by TCRdb to in-frame sequences with V and J called. These copies leave out some clones; in studies compared against another copy, an unresolved V gene accounts for under half, and the cause of the remainder is not known. D and trimming come from the DNA, and the V and J calls and clone size come from that table. A total of under 200,000 clones appear in this sample, around 80% of them only once. The leading ten clones occupy approximately 8% of the sample.

As concerns this clone: Its cognate antigen has yet to be identified. Base qualities are not at hand, and no much larger clone is one base apart.

Sequencing was done on a sample of peripheral blood. The sequence links TRBV28 to TRBJ1-2; the central 9 bases match TRBD1. This receptor was obtained from a woman aged 60-75 years with COVID-19, enrolled during active disease. The nucleotides read TGTGCCAGCAGAGGGACAGGGAAAGGCTACACCTTC. Translated, it reads CASRGTGKGYTF.